These 11 T cell receptor beta chains were all obtained from the same sample, sequenced in a study of cytomegalovirus exposure and HLA in healthy donors (dated by TCRdb to the late 2010s). Library construction relied on the immunoSEQ multiplex PCR assay. For the multiplex PCR, a mixture combining 60 forward primers for TCR Vbeta segments and 13 reverse primers for TCR Jbeta segments was used. TCRdb re-hosts the immuneACCESS table, in-frame sequences only. Its copies lack some clones; in the studies checked, an unresolved V gene accounts for under half of them, and the cause for the rest is not known. The sample's own table lists 90,000 to 130,000 clones. 6.8% of the sample rests with the top ten. Sequencing was done on a sample of PBMCs. These receptors all stem from a man between 35 and 55 years old in good health and CMV-seropositive.

The J gene is TRBJ2-5, the V gene TRBV2; weak D call: TRBD1 (6 bases). The assigned J gene may be wrong: the sequence end matches TRBJ2-7 better. The germline gives CDR1 SNHLY, CDR2 FYNNEI. The CDR3 runs to 14 residues. This CDR3 reads CASSGETGPYEQYF. CDR3 DNA sequence: TGTGCCAGCAGTGGAGAGACAGGCCCCTACGAGCAGTACTTC.

The J gene is TRBJ2-2, the V gene TRBV6-5, with a weak D call TRBD1 (5 bases). Germline V gives CDR1 MNHEY, CDR2 SVGAGI. The CDR3 contains 15 residues. The V end lost 7 bases, the J end lost 0 bases, and 12 bases lay between the germline ends. The CDR3: CASNRQNANTGELFF. DNA for the CDR3: TGTGCCAGCAACAGACAGAACGCGAACACCGGGGAGCTGTTTTTT.

V is TRBV11-3 and J is TRBJ2-7; 8 bases are shared with TRBD1. Germline assignment: CDR1 SGHNT and CDR2 YENEEA. CDR3 size: 13 residues. V lost 5 bases, J lost 5 bases, and 5 bases stayed unmatched. The CDR3 DNA reads TGTGCCAGCAGCCCCGGACAGGGCCACGAGCAGTACTTC. Its translation: CASSPGQGHEQYF.

The chain is built from TRBV7-9 and TRBJ2-7; 11 positions agree with TRBD2. Germline V gives CDR1 SEHNR, CDR2 FQNEAQ (reference sequence). The CDR3 is 15 residues long. V dropped 1 base and J dropped 5; count of bases not matched to a gene: 4. CDR3 nucleotides: TGTGCCAGCAGCTTAGGTAGCGGGAGGGTCGACGAGCAGTACTTC. It codes for CASSLGSGRVDEQYF.

The CDR3 nucleotides read TGTGCCAGCAGCTGGGGAGATAGCAATGAGCAGTTCTTC. Amino acid sequence: CASSWGDSNEQFF. The V gene is TRBV5-5, the J gene TRBJ2-1; D may be TRBD2 (5 bases). The CDR3 totals 13 residues. Trimming stripped 3 bases from V and 6 bases from J, with 10 bases between. CDR1 is SGHKS and CDR2 is YYEKEE in the germline V gene (reference sequence). The variable domain in full, completed from reference TRBV5-5 and TRBJ2-1, reads DAGVTQSPTHLIKTRGQQVTLRCSPISGHKSVSWYQQVLGQGPQFIFQYYEKEERGRGNFPDRFSARQFPNYSSELNVNALLLGDSALYLCASSWGDSNEQFFGPGTRLTVL.

The chain is built from TRBV5-4 and TRBJ2-7; 9 bases are a match to TRBD1. Per germline, CDR1 SGHNT and CDR2 YYREEE (reference sequence). The CDR3 is 15 amino acids. Trimming at V came to 0 bases and at J to 3 bases, leaving 4 bases not matched to a gene. CDR3 DNA sequence: TGTGCCAGCAGCTTGGAGGACAGGGGCTACTACGAGCAGTACTTC. Its translation: CASSLEDRGYYEQYF.

The V gene is TRBV29-1, the J gene TRBJ2-5; possibly TRBD1 for D (5 bases). The germline V gene encodes CDR1 SQVTM and CDR2 ANQGSEA. The CDR3 is made up of 13 amino acids. V was trimmed by 2 bases and J by 5 bases, leaving 12 bases between them. The CDR3 DNA sequence: TGCAGCGTTGAAAGGGGATCATGGGAGACCCAGTACTTC. It encodes CSVERGSWETQYF.

The gene calls are TRBV4-3 and TRBJ2-3; D might be TRBD2 (7 bases). The ends were cut back, 0 bases at V and 4 bases at J, with 23 bases in the middle. Per the germline V gene, CDR1 is LGHNA and CDR2 is YSLEER. This CDR3 is 19 amino acids long. The CDR3, as DNA: TGCGCCAGCAGCCAAGAAAGGACTAGGGGGAGGGCCAGGGCAGATACGCAGTATTTT. It specifies CASSQERTRGRARADTQYF.

The chain couples TRBV2 to TRBJ2-5; 7 nucleotides align to TRBD2. J lost 7 bases, V lost 3 bases, and 5 bases had no gene match. This CDR3 is 13 amino acids long. Germline V gene sequence: CDR1 SNHLY, CDR2 FYNNEI. CDR3: CASSDGGGATQYF. As DNA, the CDR3 is TGTGCCAGCAGTGATGGGGGGGGAGCGACCCAGTACTTC.

V is TRBV10-3 and J is TRBJ2-3; 10 nucleotides align to TRBD2. The CDR3 consists of 15 residues. J was trimmed by 4 bases and V by 6 bases; bases with no gene match: 7. Germline assignment: CDR1 ENHRY and CDR2 SYGVKD. The CDR3 sequence is CAISPSSGSPDTQYF. CDR3 DNA: TGTGCCATCAGCCCCTCTAGCGGGAGCCCAGATACGCAGTATTTT.

V usage is TRBV4-1 and J usage is TRBJ2-7, with 9 nucleotides matching TRBD2. The CDR3 loop spans 15 amino acids. Germline V CDR1 and CDR2: MGHRA, YSYEKL. V was pared by 4 bases and J by 6 bases, with 10 bases of the junction left unmatched. CDR3 in amino acids: CASSRPGTSSSEQYF. CDR3 DNA: TGCGCCAGCAGCCGTCCCGGGACTAGCTCTTCCGAGCAGTACTTC.